A selection of T cell receptor beta chains follows, all from one sample in a study of blood T cells in healthy people across ages. Using its own MiXCR run on the 5' RACE reads, TCRdb lists one record per CDR3 protein. The data hold about a million distinct CDR3 sequences, with roughly 52% observed a single time. The material sequenced was blood. The receptors come from a man aged 25-40 years in good health. Each CDR3 is given with its conserved first and last residue. Each record gives: D gene, V gene, clone size, J gene, CDR3 protein, CDR3 DNA. A D gene is named only where the DNA matches it firmly. Some rows mark clone size as missing; the rest say once, few, many or name a class of expanded clone.

TRBD2	TRBV7-9	.	TRBJ2-1	CTSSALAGGAPVSYNEQFF	TGTACCAGCAGCGCCCTAGCGGGGGGCGCCCCAGTCTCCTACAATGAGCAGTTCTTC
.	TRBV20-1	.	TRBJ1-5	CSADTTLKDQPQHF	TGCAGTGCCGATACCACCCTCAAAGATCAGCCCCAGCATTTT
.	TRBV20-1	once	TRBJ1-2	CSARDPQGLTYGYTF	TGCAGTGCTAGAGATCCGCAAGGGCTAACCTATGGCTACACCTTC
.	TRBV6-2/TRBV6-3	.	TRBJ2-5	CASSYPRARQETQYF	TGTGCCAGCAGTTACCCCAGGGCACGCCAAGAGACCCAGTACTTC
.	TRBV7-2	.	TRBJ2-1	CASSPDVNSYNEQFF	TGTGCCAGCAGTCCAGACGTTAACTCCTACAATGAGCAGTTCTTC
TRBD2	TRBV5-6	.	TRBJ2-1	CASSATYTSGGAVNEQFF	TGTGCCAGCAGCGCCACCTATACTAGCGGGGGGGCCGTGAATGAGCAGTTCTTC
.	TRBV6-6	.	TRBJ1-1	CASSYEIKGTEAFF	TGTGCCAGCAGTTACGAAATTAAGGGGACTGAAGCTTTCTTT
TRBD1	TRBV4-1	.	TRBJ2-7	CASRTGVNSYEQYF	TGCGCCAGCCGGACAGGGGTAAATTCCTACGAGCAGTACTTC
.	TRBV6-5	few	TRBJ1-2	CASSLGADSDGYTF	TGTGCCAGCAGTTTGGGGGCCGATTCTGATGGCTACACCTTC
TRBD2	TRBV6-2/TRBV6-3	.	TRBJ2-3	CASSYGASGGTLDTQYF	TGTGCCAGCAGTTACGGGGCTAGCGGGGGGACCTTAGATACGCAGTATTTT
.	TRBV28	.	TRBJ1-1	CASTEGSGSTEAFF	TGTGCCAGCACCGAGGGCTCGGGGAGCACTGAAGCTTTCTTT
TRBD1	TRBV27	few	TRBJ2-7	CASSDSTGAVYEQYF	TGTGCCAGCAGCGATTCGACAGGGGCTGTCTACGAGCAGTACTTC
TRBD2	TRBV6-5	few	TRBJ2-7	CASTGRTSGSYEQYF	TGTGCCAGCACAGGACGGACTAGCGGGTCCTACGAGCAGTACTTC
TRBD1	TRBV6-5	.	TRBJ1-6	CASTAGGTASSPLHF	TGTGCCAGCACTGCGGGGGGGACAGCTAGTTCACCCCTCCACTTT
.	TRBV29-1	few	TRBJ1-2	CSVEESGDGYTF	TGCAGCGTTGAAGAATCCGGCGATGGCTACACCTTC
.	TRBV29-1	.	TRBJ1-1	CSALGELGNTEAFF	TGCAGCGCCTTGGGGGAATTAGGGAACACTGAAGCTTTCTTT
.	TRBV7-8	.	TRBJ2-5	CASSLRPGGETQYF	TGTGCCAGCAGCTTAAGGCCAGGGGGGGAGACCCAGTACTTC
TRBD2	TRBV5-1	many	TRBJ2-5	CASSLGGTSGQETQYF	TGCGCCAGCAGCTTGGGGGGGACTAGCGGACAAGAGACCCAGTACTTC
.	TRBV2	.	TRBJ1-6	CASTTLVNSPLHF	TGTGCCAGCACCACCTTGGTCAATTCACCCCTCCACTTT
.	TRBV4-1	many	TRBJ2-1	CASSQDNRNEQFF	TGCGCCAGCAGCCAAGATAATCGAAATGAGCAGTTCTTC
.	TRBV20-1	.	TRBJ2-1	CSVRNRRFYNEQFF	TGCAGTGTTAGGAACAGGCGGTTCTACAATGAGCAGTTCTTC
.	TRBV5-1	.	TRBJ1-2	CASSLGQPNDSYTF	TGCGCCAGCAGCTTGGGACAGCCTAATGATAGCTACACCTTC
.	TRBV7-6	.	TRBJ2-5	CASSPSVYQETQYF	TGTGCCAGCAGCCCATCCGTATACCAAGAGACCCAGTACTTC
.	TRBV4-2	.	TRBJ2-7	CARTRSDQNPLGDEQYF	TGTGCCAGAACCCGGTCAGACCAAAACCCGCTGGGGGACGAGCAGTACTTC
.	TRBV27	few	TRBJ1-1	CASSVHRVLNTEAFF	TGTGCCAGCAGTGTCCACAGGGTCTTGAACACTGAAGCTTTCTTT
.	TRBV7-9	few	TRBJ2-3	CASSSQEVTTSPTDTQYF	TGTGCCAGCAGCTCCCAAGAGGTCACAACTTCGCCCACAGATACGCAGTATTTT
TRBD1	TRBV6-5	.	TRBJ2-1	CASSLIPGQGSNEQFF	TGTGCCAGCAGCCTGATCCCGGGACAGGGGTCTAATGAGCAGTTCTTC
TRBD2	TRBV7-9	.	TRBJ2-1	CASSLSSGGPVFNEQFF	TGTGCCAGCAGCCTCTCTAGCGGGGGGCCGGTTTTCAATGAGCAGTTCTTC
.	TRBV5-6	few	TRBJ2-1	CASSLVRLNEQFF	TGTGCCAGCAGCTTGGTTAGGCTCAATGAGCAGTTCTTC
.	TRBV20-1	.	TRBJ2-3	CSARGGADSTDTQYF	TGCAGTGCTAGAGGGGGGGCAGATAGCACAGATACGCAGTATTTT
.	TRBV12-3/TRBV12-4	few	TRBJ1-5	CASSMGKGRQPQHF	TGTGCCAGCAGCATGGGGAAGGGGAGGCAGCCCCAGCATTTT
TRBD2	TRBV20-1	few	TRBJ2-3	CSARDRRGGPDTQYF	TGCAGTGCTAGAGATCGGCGGGGGGGCCCAGATACGCAGTATTTT
TRBD1	TRBV20-1	.	TRBJ1-1	CSASPGTANTEAFF	TGCAGTGCCTCCCCCGGGACAGCTAACACTGAAGCTTTCTTT
.	TRBV6-5	few	TRBJ1-2	CASSYEQGAYGYTF	TGTGCCAGCAGTTACGAACAGGGAGCCTATGGCTACACCTTC
.	TRBV6-5	.	TRBJ2-1	CASSPLGDSPYNEQFF	TGTGCCAGCAGCCCCCTGGGGGACTCACCCTACAATGAGCAGTTCTTC
.	TRBV4-2	medium-sized	TRBJ2-7	CASSQNQGSSHEQYF	TGTGCCAGCAGCCAAAATCAGGGAAGTAGTCACGAGCAGTACTTC
.	TRBV6-2/TRBV6-3	few	TRBJ1-2	CASQQGSYGYTF	TGTGCCAGCCAGCAGGGCAGCTATGGCTACACCTTC
TRBD1	TRBV6-6	.	TRBJ1-4	CASSDIGQGRRLFF	TGTGCCAGCAGCGACATAGGACAGGGGCGAAGACTGTTTTTT
.	TRBV21-1	.	TRBJ2-1	CASSITPGLAGGWNEQFF	TGTGCCAGCAGCATTACCCCGGGACTAGCGGGGGGGTGGAATGAGCAGTTCTTC
TRBD2	TRBV25-1	.	TRBJ2-7	CASAGGYEQYF	TGTGCCAGCGCGGGAGGGTACGAGCAGTACTTC
.	TRBV6-2/TRBV6-3	.	TRBJ2-7	CASSYSGTKGYEQYF	TGTGCCAGCAGTTACTCGGGGACCAAGGGCTATGAGCAGTACTTC